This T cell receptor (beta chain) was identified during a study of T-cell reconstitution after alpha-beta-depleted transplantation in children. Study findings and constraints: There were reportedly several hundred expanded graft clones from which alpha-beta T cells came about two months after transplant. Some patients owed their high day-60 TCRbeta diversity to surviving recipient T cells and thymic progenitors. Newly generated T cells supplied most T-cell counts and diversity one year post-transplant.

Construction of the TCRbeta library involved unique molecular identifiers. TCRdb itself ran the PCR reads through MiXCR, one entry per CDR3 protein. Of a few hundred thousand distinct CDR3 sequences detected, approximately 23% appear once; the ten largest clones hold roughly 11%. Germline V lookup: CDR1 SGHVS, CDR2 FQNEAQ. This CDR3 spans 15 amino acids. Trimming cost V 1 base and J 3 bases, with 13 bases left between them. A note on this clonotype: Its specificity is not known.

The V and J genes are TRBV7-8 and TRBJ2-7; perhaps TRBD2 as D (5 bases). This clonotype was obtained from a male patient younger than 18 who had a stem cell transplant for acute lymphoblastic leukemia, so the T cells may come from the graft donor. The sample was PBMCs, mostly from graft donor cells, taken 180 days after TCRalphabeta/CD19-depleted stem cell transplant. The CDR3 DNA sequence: TGTGCCAGCAGCTTAGGGAGGTTACTGCGCTACGAGCAGTACTTC. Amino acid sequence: CASSLGRLLRYEQYF.